This T cell receptor beta chain came from a study of human T cells and chemical hapten exposure. Study outcomes and limitations: Expanded TCR sets contained significantly more large CDR3 similarity clusters than controls.

Regarding time point: patch test 1, 2 weeks after DPC sensitization. Treatment noted: therapeutic diphenylcyclopropenone sensitization with weekly scalp DPC. In the case of this clonotype: Its antigen remains unknown. Germline is not matched at one junction end, which may reflect a read error.

The length of the CDR3 is 14 residues. Germline V gene lookup returns CDR1 MRHNA and CDR2 SNTAGT. The library put unique molecular identifiers onto individual cDNA molecules. TCRdb re-analysed the RACE reads in MiXCR, keeping a single row per CDR3 protein. The profile shows 150,000 to 200,000 distinct CDR3 sequences, approximately 14% of them singletons. Specimen: whole blood, collected in connection with sensitization to the hapten diphenylcyclopropenone (DPC). This sequence joins TRBV6-4 and TRBJ1-6; 8 bases align to TRBD1. The sequence derives from a woman aged 25 to 45 with alopecia areata. Some clones in this sample may be carry-over from other donors' samples. In DNA form, the CDR3 reads TGTGCCAGCAGTGAGACAGGGGCTAATTCACCCCCCCACTTT. Protein sequence: CASSETGANSPPHF.